This TCR beta chain was found in a study of T-cell reconstitution after alpha-beta-depleted transplantation in children. Study-level results: Surviving thymic progenitors and recipient T cells were the source of high TCRbeta diversity at day 60 in some patients.

This clonotype showed up many times. Its antigen is currently unknown. The authors prepared the TCRbeta library with unique molecular identifiers. In TCRdb, the PCR reads were re-called with MiXCR into one record per CDR3 protein. Of 480,000 or so distinct CDR3 sequences listed, 10% to 13% are singletons. Trimming cost V 6 bases and J 1 base; bases outside gene matches: 7. Germline CDR1 and CDR2: SQVTM and ANQGSEA. CDR3 length: 14 residues. The genes are TRBV29-1 and TRBJ2-7; 9 bases map to TRBD2. This TCR was recovered from a child younger than 10 with inherited bone marrow failure, due to receive a stem cell transplant. The source was PBMCs, collected before TCRalphabeta/CD19-depleted stem cell transplant. The CDR3 DNA sequence: TGCAGCGTAACAGGACTAGCGCGTTCCTACGAGCAGTACTTC. Its translation: CSVTGLARSYEQYF.